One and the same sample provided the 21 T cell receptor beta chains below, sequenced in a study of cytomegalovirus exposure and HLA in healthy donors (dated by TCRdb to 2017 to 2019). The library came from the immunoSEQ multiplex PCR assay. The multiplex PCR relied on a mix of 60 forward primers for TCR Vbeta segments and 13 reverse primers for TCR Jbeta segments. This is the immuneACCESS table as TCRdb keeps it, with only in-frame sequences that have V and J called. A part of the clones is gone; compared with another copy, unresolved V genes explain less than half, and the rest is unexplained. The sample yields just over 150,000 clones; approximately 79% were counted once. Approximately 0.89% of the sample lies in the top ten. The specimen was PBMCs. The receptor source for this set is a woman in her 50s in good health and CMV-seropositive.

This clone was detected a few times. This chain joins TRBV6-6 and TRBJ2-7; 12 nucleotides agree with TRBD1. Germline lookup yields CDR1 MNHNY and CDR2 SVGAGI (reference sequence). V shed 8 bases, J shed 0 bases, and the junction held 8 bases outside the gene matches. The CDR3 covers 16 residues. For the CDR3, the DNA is TGTGCCAGCGGGGACAGGGGGCTTTCGCCCTCCTACGAGCAGTACTTC. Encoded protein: CASGDRGLSPSYEQYF.

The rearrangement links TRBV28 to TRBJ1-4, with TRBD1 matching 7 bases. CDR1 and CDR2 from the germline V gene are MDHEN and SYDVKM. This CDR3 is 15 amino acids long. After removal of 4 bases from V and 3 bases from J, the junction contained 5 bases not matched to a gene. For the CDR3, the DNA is TGTGCCAGCAGTTCGCACGGGACAGCTAATGAAAAACTGTTTTTT. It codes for CASSSHGTANEKLFF. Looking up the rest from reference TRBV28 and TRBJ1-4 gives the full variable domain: DVKVTQSSRYLVKRTGEKVFLECVQDMDHENMFWYRQDPGLGLRLIYFSYDVKMKEKGDIPEGYSVSREKKERFSLILESASTNQTSMYLCASSSHGTANEKLFFGSGTQLSVL.

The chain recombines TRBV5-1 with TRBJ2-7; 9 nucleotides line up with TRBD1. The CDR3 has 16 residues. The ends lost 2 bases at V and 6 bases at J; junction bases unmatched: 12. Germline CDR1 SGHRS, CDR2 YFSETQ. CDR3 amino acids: CASSFNPRGQGPEQYF. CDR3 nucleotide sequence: TGCGCCAGCAGCTTTAACCCACGGGGACAGGGCCCCGAGCAGTACTTC.

The CDR3 region has the DNA TGTGCCAGCAGTTTGCAGATCACCAACTATGGCTACACCTTC. Protein product: CASSLQITNYGYTF. The gene calls are TRBV28 and TRBJ1-2; D gene uncertain. Trimming removed 3 bases at V and 2 bases at J, with 10 bases between. CDR1 is MDHEN, CDR2 SYDVKM, per germline. CDR3 length: 14 amino acids.

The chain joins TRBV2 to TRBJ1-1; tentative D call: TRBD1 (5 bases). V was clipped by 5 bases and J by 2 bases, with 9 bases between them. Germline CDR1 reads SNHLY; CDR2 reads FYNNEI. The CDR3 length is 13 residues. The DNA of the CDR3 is TGTGCCAGCAGTATTGACAGAAACACTGAAGCTTTCTTT. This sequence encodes CASSIDRNTEAFF.

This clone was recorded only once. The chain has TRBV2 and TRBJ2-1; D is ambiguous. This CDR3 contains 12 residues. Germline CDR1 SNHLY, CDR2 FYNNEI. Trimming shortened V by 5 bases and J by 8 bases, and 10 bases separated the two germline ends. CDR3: CASSTGFDEQFF. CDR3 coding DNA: TGTGCCAGCAGTACCGGGTTCGATGAGCAGTTCTTC.

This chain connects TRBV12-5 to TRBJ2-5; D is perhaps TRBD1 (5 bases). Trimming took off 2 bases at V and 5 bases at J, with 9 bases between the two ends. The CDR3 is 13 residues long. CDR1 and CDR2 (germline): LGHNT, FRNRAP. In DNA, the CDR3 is TGTGCTAGTGGTTTGTGGGGCCGGGAGACCCAGTACTTC. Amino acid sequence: CASGLWGRETQYF.

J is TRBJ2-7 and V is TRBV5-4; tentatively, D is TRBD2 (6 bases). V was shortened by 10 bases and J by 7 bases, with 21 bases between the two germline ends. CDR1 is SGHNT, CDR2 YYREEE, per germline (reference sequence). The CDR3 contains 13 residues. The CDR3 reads CALQGGRLGEQYF. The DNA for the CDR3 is TGTGCCCTCCAGGGAGGTAGGCTGGGGGAGCAGTACTTC.

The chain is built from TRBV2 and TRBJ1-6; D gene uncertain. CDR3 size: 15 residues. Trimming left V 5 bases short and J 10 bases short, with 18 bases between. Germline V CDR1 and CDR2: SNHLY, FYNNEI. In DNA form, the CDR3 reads TGTGCCAGCAGTCTTGCTGGAGCCAAGACCTCACCCCTCCACTTT. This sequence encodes CASSLAGAKTSPLHF.

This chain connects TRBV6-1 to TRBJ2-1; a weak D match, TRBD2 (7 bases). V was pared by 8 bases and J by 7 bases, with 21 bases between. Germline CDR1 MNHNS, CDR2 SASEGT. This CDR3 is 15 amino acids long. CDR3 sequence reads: CASLGGGRYLNEQFF. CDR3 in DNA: TGTGCCAGCCTAGGGGGGGGGCGCTACTTGAATGAGCAGTTCTTC.

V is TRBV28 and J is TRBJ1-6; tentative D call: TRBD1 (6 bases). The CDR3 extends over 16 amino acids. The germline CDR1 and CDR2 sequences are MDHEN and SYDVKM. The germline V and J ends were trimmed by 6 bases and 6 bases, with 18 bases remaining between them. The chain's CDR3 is CASSPQGRSFNSPLHF. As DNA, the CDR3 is TGTGCCAGCAGCCCCCAGGGGAGATCTTTTAATTCACCCCTCCACTTT.

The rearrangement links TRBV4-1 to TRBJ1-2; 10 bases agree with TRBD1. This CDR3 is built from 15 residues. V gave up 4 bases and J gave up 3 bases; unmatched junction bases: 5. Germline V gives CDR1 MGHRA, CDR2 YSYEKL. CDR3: CASSLTGGLDYGYTF. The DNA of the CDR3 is TGCGCCAGCAGCCTGACAGGGGGCTTAGACTATGGCTACACCTTC.

The CDR3 DNA reads TGCGCCAGCAGTGAGTCGACAGCAGTCTATGGCTACACCTTC. It encodes CASSESTAVYGYTF. The chain employs TRBV10-2 and TRBJ1-2; D is perhaps TRBD1 (5 bases). The CDR3 is 14 amino acids. Germline-derived CDR1 and CDR2 are WSHSY and SAAADI. V was pared by 0 bases and J by 4 bases, with 9 bases between.

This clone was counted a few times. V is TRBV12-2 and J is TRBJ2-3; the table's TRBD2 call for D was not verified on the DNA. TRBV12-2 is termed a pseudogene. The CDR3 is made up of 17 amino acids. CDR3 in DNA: TGTGCAAGTCGCTTTGTTGAAGCGGGGGGGAGGGGAGATACGCAGTATTTT. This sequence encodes CASRFVEAGGRGDTQYF.

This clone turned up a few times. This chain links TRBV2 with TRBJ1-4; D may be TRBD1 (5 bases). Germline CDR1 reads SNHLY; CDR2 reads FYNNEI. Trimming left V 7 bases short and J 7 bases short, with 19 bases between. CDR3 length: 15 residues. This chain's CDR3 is CASNDGGASSEKLFF. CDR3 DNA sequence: TGTGCCAGCAATGATGGAGGGGCCAGTAGTGAAAAACTGTTTTTT.

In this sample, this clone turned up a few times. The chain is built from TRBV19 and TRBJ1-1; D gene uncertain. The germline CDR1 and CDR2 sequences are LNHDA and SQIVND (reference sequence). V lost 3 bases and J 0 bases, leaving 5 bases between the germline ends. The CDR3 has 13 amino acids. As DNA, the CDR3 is TGTGCCAGTAGTATTTTCGTGAACACTGAAGCTTTCTTT. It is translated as CASSIFVNTEAFF. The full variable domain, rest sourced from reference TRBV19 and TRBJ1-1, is DGGITQSPKYLFRKEGQNVTLSCEQNLNHDAMYWYRQDPGQGLRLIYYSQIVNDFQKGDIAEGYSVSREKKESFPLTVTSAQKNPTAFYLCASSIFVNTEAFFGQGTRLTVV.

DNA of the CDR3: TGCGCCAGCAGCCAAGTATTTGAGCAGAACACTGAAGCTTTCTTT. Residues: CASSQVFEQNTEAFF. The chain is built from TRBV4-1 and TRBJ1-1, with D unclear. V gave up 1 base and J gave up 1 base, with 10 bases separating them. CDR3 length: 15 amino acids. CDR1 and CDR2 from the germline V gene are MGHRA and YSYEKL.

CDR3 loop: CASSQADNTEAFF. The CDR3 bases are TGTGCCAGCAGCCAGGCAGATAACACTGAAGCTTTCTTT. The chain carries TRBV14 and TRBJ1-1; the D is unclear. Between the trimmed V and J ends, which lost 3 bases and 2 bases, there was a span of 7 bases. The CDR3 extends over 13 amino acids. CDR1 and CDR2 from the germline V gene are SGHDN and FVKESK.

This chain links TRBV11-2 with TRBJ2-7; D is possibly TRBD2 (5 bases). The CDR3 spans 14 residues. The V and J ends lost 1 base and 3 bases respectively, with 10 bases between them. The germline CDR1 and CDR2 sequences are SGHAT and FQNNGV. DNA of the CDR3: TGTGCCAGCAGCTTAGCGGGGTTTAGCTACGAGCAGTACTTC. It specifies CASSLAGFSYEQYF.

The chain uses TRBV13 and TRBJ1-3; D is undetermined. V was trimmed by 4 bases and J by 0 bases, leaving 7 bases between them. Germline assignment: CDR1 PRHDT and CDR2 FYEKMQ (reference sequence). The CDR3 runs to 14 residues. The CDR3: CASSSGGSGNTIYF. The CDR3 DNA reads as TGTGCCAGCAGCTCGGGTGGCTCTGGAAACACCATATATTTT.

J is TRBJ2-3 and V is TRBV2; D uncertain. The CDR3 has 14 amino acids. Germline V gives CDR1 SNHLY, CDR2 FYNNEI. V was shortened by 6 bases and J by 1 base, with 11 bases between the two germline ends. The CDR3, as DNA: TGTGCCAGCAGCTTCGGTGATGGCACAGATACGCAGTATTTT. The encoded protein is CASSFGDGTDTQYF.